This passage covers 26 T cell receptor beta chains from one sample sequenced in a study of T-cell memory formation after mild COVID-19. TCRdb re-called the 5' RACE reads through MiXCR, storing one row per CDR3 protein. In the table there are under 150,000 distinct CDR3 sequences, 22% of which are singletons. The specimen sequenced was PBMCs or a T cell subset sorted from them (not recorded which). All receptors derive from a man younger than 35 who had mild COVID-19 (a few samples of this study predate the infection). Cell type and time point are not known.

By share, this clonotype counts as medium-sized. The V and J genes are TRBV6-2 or TRBV6-3 and TRBJ2-5, with D perhaps TRBD1 (5 bases). With 6 bases removed from V and 2 bases from J, the gap between germline ends came to 7 bases. Germline values: CDR1 MNHEY, CDR2 SVGEGT. CDR3 length: 12 amino acids. CDR3: CASSDSQETQYF. Here the CDR3 DNA reads TGTGCCAGCAGCGACAGTCAAGAGACCCAGTACTTC.

In its sample, this clonotype was seen a few times. The genes are TRBV20-1 and TRBJ2-3; TRBD2 matches at 16 bases. Per germline, CDR1 DFQATT and CDR2 SNEGSKA (reference sequence). Trimming removed 5 bases from V and 5 bases from J; junction bases left unmatched: 13. The CDR3 extends over 18 amino acids. The CDR3, as DNA: TGCAGTGCTGGGACTAGCGGGGGGGCGACTGAATATTTAGATACGCAGTATTTT. Protein product: CSAGTSGGATEYLDTQYF.

This clonotype was found a few times. The gene calls are TRBV5-1 and TRBJ2-7, with D possibly being TRBD1 (6 bases). The CDR3 is 14 residues long. Trimming took 0 bases from V and 0 from J, leaving 7 bases between them. Germline values: CDR1 SGHRS, CDR2 YFSETQ. CDR3: CASSLGGGSYEQYF. CDR3 nucleotide sequence: TGCGCCAGCAGCTTGGGAGGGGGCTCCTACGAGCAGTACTTC. Looking up the rest from reference TRBV5-1 and TRBJ2-7 gives the full variable domain: KAGVTQTPRYLIKTRGQQVTLSCSPISGHRSVSWYQQTPGQGLQFLFEYFSETQRNKGNFPGRFSGRQFSNSRSEMNVSTLELGDSALYLCASSLGGGSYEQYFGPGTRLTVT.

This clonotype appeared a few times. The V and J genes are TRBV12-3 or TRBV12-4 and TRBJ2-5, with 11 bases identical to TRBD2. The CDR3 length is 20 residues. With V trimmed by 2 bases and J by 4 bases, 18 bases remained unmatched. The CDR3 region has the DNA TGTGCCAGCAGTTTAAGTAGGGGTAGCGGGGGGGCCCACGCGGGAGAGACCCAGTACTTC. It specifies CASSLSRGSGGAHAGETQYF.

This clonotype was seen only a few times. The J gene is TRBJ2-2, the V gene TRBV4-2, with 8 bases that match TRBD1. From germline, CDR1 is LGHNA and CDR2 YNFKEQ. This CDR3 has 17 amino acids. The V gene end was trimmed by 5 bases and the J gene end by 3 bases; junction bases not matched to a gene: 11. The chain's CDR3 is CASSDPTGEVYTGELFF. CDR3 bases: TGTGCCAGCAGCGATCCGACAGGGGAGGTCTACACCGGGGAGCTGTTTTTT.

This clonotype was seen only a few times. The chain uses TRBV4-1 and TRBJ1-1, with D perhaps TRBD1 (5 bases). The CDR3 spans 16 residues. The germline V gene has CDR1 MGHRA and CDR2 YSYEKL. V was cut by 8 bases and J by 5 bases, with 24 bases left in between. The CDR3 DNA follows: TGCGCCAGCGGCACAGGTGGTAGTGTTGTCAGGACTGAAGCTTTCTTT. Its translation: CASGTGGSVVRTEAFF.

The rearrangement uses TRBV5-1 and TRBJ2-1; 7 nucleotides agree with TRBD1. The ends lost 4 bases at V and 6 bases at J; junction bases unmatched: 4. The CDR3 contains 13 residues. Germline CDR1 SGHRS, CDR2 YFSETQ. The CDR3 spells CASSEGQTNEQFF. The DNA for the CDR3 is TGCGCCAGCAGCGAGGGACAGACCAATGAGCAGTTCTTC.

V and J are TRBV30 and TRBJ1-6; TRBD1 agrees at 9 bases. Germline V lookup: CDR1 GTSNPN, CDR2 SVGIG (reference sequence). With V trimmed by 6 bases and J by 9 bases, 3 bases remained unmatched. The CDR3 has 12 residues. The CDR3: CACWTGVSPLHF. For the CDR3, the DNA is TGTGCCTGTTGGACAGGGGTTTCACCCCTCCACTTT. The full variable domain, in which reference TRBV30 and TRBJ1-6 provide the parts outside the CDR3, is SQTIHQWPATLVQPVGSPLSLECTVEGTSNPNLYWYRQAAGRGLQLLFYSVGIGQISSEVPQNLSASRPQDRQFILSSKKLLLSDSGFYLCACWTGVSPLHFGNGTRLTVT.

This clonotype was detected only a few times. This chain joins TRBV4-1 and TRBJ2-3; 13 nucleotides match TRBD2. CDR3 length: 16 amino acids. V shed 5 bases and J 4 bases; nucleotides not matched to a gene: 6. The germline V gene encodes CDR1 MGHRA and CDR2 YSYEKL. CDR3 sequence: CASSFTSGGASDTQYF. The CDR3, as DNA: TGCGCCAGCAGCTTCACTAGCGGGGGGGCCTCAGATACGCAGTATTTT.

This clonotype came up a few times. V and J are TRBV20-1 and TRBJ2-7, with a weak D call TRBD1 (6 bases). Trimming took 5 bases from V and 0 from J, leaving 20 bases between them. From germline, CDR1 is DFQATT and CDR2 SNEGSKA (reference sequence). The CDR3 consists of 16 residues. This CDR3 reads CSAAPRGKDPSYEQYV. The CDR3 DNA reads TGCAGTGCTGCCCCCAGGGGAAAGGATCCCTCCTACGAGCAGTACGTC.

The rearrangement joins TRBV4-1 to TRBJ2-7; D could derive from TRBD1 or TRBD2 (6 bases each). The V and J ends lost 1 base and 4 bases respectively, with 17 bases between them. Germline CDR1 MGHRA, CDR2 YSYEKL. The CDR3 is 16 amino acids. This CDR3 is CASSQGMGAGTYEQYF. The CDR3 coding sequence is TGCGCCAGCAGCCAAGGAATGGGGGCAGGGACTTACGAGCAGTACTTC.

The chain is built from TRBV5-1 and TRBJ2-1; the D is unclear. This CDR3 comprises 18 residues. Trimming stripped 4 bases from V and 0 bases from J, with 20 bases between. CDR1 is SGHRS, CDR2 YFSETQ, per germline. In DNA form, the CDR3 reads TGCGCCAGCAGCCCTGGGATTAACCTGCGCCCCTCCTACAATGAGCAGTTCTTC. This encodes CASSPGINLRPSYNEQFF.

This clonotype was seen only a few times. The rearrangement uses TRBV24-1 and TRBJ2-3; D could derive from TRBD1 or TRBD2 (6 bases each). From germline, CDR1 is KGHDR and CDR2 SFDVKD. V was shortened by 4 bases and J by 6 bases, with 19 bases between the two germline ends. The CDR3 consists of 16 residues. This CDR3 is CATSEAGTPGGDTQYF. Here the CDR3 DNA reads TGTGCCACCAGTGAGGCCGGGACACCCGGAGGGGATACGCAGTATTTT.

In its sample, this clonotype was seen a few times. CDR3 sequence (DNA): TGTGCCAGCAGCGTTTCCCCGGGACTAGCCTACAATGAGCAGTTCTTC. Protein: CASSVSPGLAYNEQFF. The chain joins TRBV9 to TRBJ2-1; 8 bases line up with TRBD2. Germline CDR1 reads SGDLS; CDR2 reads YYNGEE. The CDR3 runs 16 residues. V gave up 2 bases and J gave up 2 bases; unmatched junction bases: 6.

The chain combines TRBV27 with TRBJ2-7; a possible D gene is TRBD1 (6 bases). Trimming took off 6 bases at V and 6 bases at J, with 18 bases between the two ends. This CDR3 comprises 14 residues. Germline CDR1 reads MNHEY; CDR2 reads SMNVEV (reference sequence). The DNA of the CDR3 is TGTGCCAGCAGCGGGACACCTATGATAGGCGAGCAGTACTTC. Its translation: CASSGTPMIGEQYF.

The rearrangement joins TRBV20-1 to TRBJ2-6; D possibly corresponds to TRBD2 (6 bases). The V gene's germline CDR1 is DFQATT and CDR2 SNEGSKA (reference sequence). The CDR3 totals 16 residues. Trimming pared 4 bases from V and 4 bases from J, leaving 17 bases between. The CDR3, as DNA: TGCAGTGCTACAGGCAGGGACTCATGGGGGGCCAACGTCCTGACTTTC. Translating it yields CSATGRDSWGANVLTF.

This clonotype was seen many times. The chain joins TRBV5-1 to TRBJ2-7; a weak D match, TRBD1 (5 bases). CDR1 and CDR2 from the germline V gene are SGHRS and YFSETQ. The V end lost 1 base, the J end lost 3 bases, and 8 bases lay between the germline ends. CDR3 length equals 13 residues. CDR3 nucleotide sequence: TGCGCCAGCAGCTTGACAGGTAACTACGAGCAGTACTTC. This encodes CASSLTGNYEQYF.

The rearrangement joins TRBV27 to TRBJ1-6; D uncertain. The CDR3 loop spans 14 amino acids. Trimming removed 0 bases from V and 7 bases from J, with 7 bases in between. CDR1 and CDR2 from the germline V gene are MNHEY and SMNVEV (reference sequence). The chain's CDR3 is CASSLSMRNSPLHF. The CDR3 DNA reads TGTGCCAGCAGTTTATCGATGCGGAATTCACCCCTCCACTTT.

The chain links TRBV9 to TRBJ2-3; 7 nucleotides align to TRBD1. The CDR3 covers 15 residues. Germline V gene lookup returns CDR1 SGDLS and CDR2 YYNGEE. V lost 3 bases, J lost 6 bases, and 10 bases stayed unmatched. The CDR3 coding sequence is TGTGCCAGCAGCGACAAGACAGGGCCTGGGGATACGCAGTATTTT. Its protein product is CASSDKTGPGDTQYF.

Only a few counts were recorded for this clonotype. The chain employs TRBV9 and TRBJ1-2; D might be TRBD1 (6 bases). Trimming cost V 0 bases and J 7 bases, with 13 bases left between them. The CDR3 totals 14 residues. Germline loops: CDR1 SGDLS, CDR2 YYNGEE. CDR3 nucleotides: TGTGCCAGCAGCGTAGCGGCAGGGGTCTCTGGCTACACCTTC. Translating it yields CASSVAAGVSGYTF.

This clonotype was counted between two and nine times. V gene TRBV3-1 combines with J gene TRBJ1-5; D might be TRBD1 (5 bases). Trimming took off 0 bases at V and 7 bases at J, with 13 bases between the two ends. CDR1 and CDR2 (germline): LGHDT, YNNKEL (reference sequence). The CDR3 length is 15 residues. CDR3 protein: CASSQDLGAEQPQHF. The CDR3 DNA reads as TGTGCCAGCAGCCAAGATCTAGGGGCTGAGCAGCCCCAGCATTTT.

The CDR3 region is CASSLIDRGRETQYF. DNA of the CDR3: TGTGCCAGCAGCTTAATCGACAGGGGGCGGGAGACCCAGTACTTC. The V call is TRBV7-2, the J call TRBJ2-5, with 10 positions matching TRBD1. The CDR3 loop spans 15 amino acids. Germline-derived CDR1 and CDR2 are SGHTA and FQGNSA. J gave up 5 bases and V 2 bases, and 5 bases lay outside the gene matches.

The chain combines TRBV20-1 with TRBJ2-7; D uncertain. The germline V gene encodes CDR1 DFQATT and CDR2 SNEGSKA (reference sequence). V lost 5 bases and J 3 bases, leaving 11 bases between the germline ends. CDR3 length: 12 residues. The CDR3 loop is CSASKGRYEQYF. The CDR3 nucleotides read TGCAGTGCTTCAAAGGGCCGCTACGAGCAGTACTTC.

This clonotype was observed a few times. This chain uses TRBV29-1 with TRBJ1-2; TRBD1 aligns across 9 bases. The germline V gene encodes CDR1 SQVTM and CDR2 ANQGSEA. The CDR3 spans 15 residues. Trimming at V came to 0 bases and at J to 3 bases, leaving 5 bases not matched to a gene. The CDR3 nucleotides are TGCAGCGTTGAAGATCGGGACAGGGCGGACTATGGCTACACCTTC. Translating gives CSVEDRDRADYGYTF.

This clonotype turned up a few times. The rearrangement uses TRBV10-3 and TRBJ2-7; D unresolved. This CDR3 contains 13 residues. From germline, CDR1 is ENHRY and CDR2 SYGVKD. Trimming left V 8 bases short and J 0 bases short, with 11 bases between. The CDR3 spells CAIAGGGSYEQYF. The CDR3 DNA follows: TGTGCCATCGCTGGCGGCGGCTCCTACGAGCAGTACTTC.

This rearrangement joins TRBV20-1 to TRBJ2-5; D not certain. Deletions cut 6 bases from V and 5 bases from J, with 7 bases between. From germline, CDR1 is DFQATT and CDR2 SNEGSKA (reference sequence). The CDR3 sequence is 10 residues long. CDR3 DNA sequence: TGCAGTGCCAGGTCTGAGACCCAGTACTTC. Its protein product is CSARSETQYF.